The 25 T cell receptor beta chains given below trace back to one sample, sequenced in a study of control samples from healthy donors and cancer patients. Produced via immunoSEQ multiplex PCR; TCRdb's table is partial and in-frame only. This repertoire shows tens of thousands of clones, roughly nine tenths found once; its top ten account for roughly 1.6%. The sequencing sample was made of PBMCs. The receptors stem from a middle-aged man with colorectal cancer.

V usage is TRBV3-1 (or the pseudogene TRBV3-2) and J usage is TRBJ1-1; perhaps TRBD1 as D (5 bases). The germline gives CDR1 LGHDT, CDR2 YNNKEL (reference sequence). The CDR3 has 13 amino acids. The V end lost 6 bases, the J end lost 1 base, and 9 bases lay between the germline ends. The chain's CDR3 is CASRPTGNTEAFF. CDR3 sequence (DNA): TGTGCCAGCAGGCCCACAGGGAACACTGAAGCTTTCTTT.

The V and J genes are TRBV7-8 and TRBJ1-5; D call uncertain. The CDR3 has 15 residues. Germline CDR1 is SGHVS and CDR2 is FQNEAQ. Trimming cost V 5 bases and J 4 bases, with 15 bases left between them. The CDR3 DNA is TGTGCCAGCAGCCCCCGGGAGGATCGTAATCAGCCCCAGCATTTT. This sequence encodes CASSPREDRNQPQHF.

The rearrangement joins TRBV7-8 to TRBJ2-3; the D gene is possibly TRBD2 (6 bases). The V end lost 5 bases, the J end lost 0 bases, and 15 bases lay between the germline ends. The germline gives CDR1 SGHVS, CDR2 FQNEAQ. The CDR3 is 16 amino acids. CDR3 amino acids: CASSLQGLASTDTQYF. The DNA for the CDR3 is TGTGCCAGCAGCCTCCAGGGACTCGCAAGCACAGATACGCAGTATTTT. Filled out from reference TRBV7-8 and TRBJ2-3, the complete variable domain reads GAGVSQSPRYKVAKRGQDVALRCDPISGHVSLFWYQQALGQGPEFLTYFQNEAQLDKSGLPSDRFFAERPEGSVSTLKIQRTQQEDSAVYLCASSLQGLASTDTQYFGPGTRLTVL.

The chain employs TRBV2 and TRBJ1-4, with D hard to call. CDR3 length: 16 amino acids. V was pared by 1 base and J by 1 base, with 10 bases between. Germline values: CDR1 SNHLY, CDR2 FYNNEI. The CDR3 nucleotides read TGTGCCAGCAGTGAAGGCTTAGGCATAACTAATGAAAAACTGTTTTTT. Its translation is CASSEGLGITNEKLFF.

CDR3: CASSSGTENQPQHF. CDR3 in DNA: TGTGCCAGCAGCTCCGGGACAGAAAATCAGCCCCAGCATTTT. The chain employs TRBV6-2 or TRBV6-3 and TRBJ1-5, with 7 bases that match TRBD1. The CDR3 contains 14 residues. Germline lookup yields CDR1 MNHEY and CDR2 SVGEGT. Losses at the gene ends were 6 bases for V and 4 bases for J; bases not matched to a gene: 6.

The chain carries TRBV7-3 and TRBJ2-7, with D unclear. The ends were cut back, 1 base at V and 5 bases at J, with 6 bases in the middle. The CDR3 totals 12 residues. CDR1 is SGHTA and CDR2 is FQGTGA in the germline V gene. CDR3 nucleotides: TGTGCCAGCAGCTTAAATCTCGACGAGCAGTACTTC. Translating gives CASSLNLDEQYF. The full variable domain, completed using reference TRBV7-3 and TRBJ2-7, is GAGVSQTPSNKVTEKGKYVELRCDPISGHTALYWYRQSLGQGPEFLIYFQGTGAADDSGLPNDRFFAVRPEGSVSTLKIQRTERGDSAVYLCASSLNLDEQYFGPGTRLTVT.

The chain joins TRBV27 to TRBJ2-7, with 7 bases aligning to TRBD1. The CDR3 has 16 residues. The germline V gene has CDR1 MNHEY and CDR2 SMNVEV (reference sequence). The trim removed 5 bases at V and 3 bases at J, leaving 13 bases unmatched. The CDR3 reads CASSGTTGSMRYEQYF. The CDR3 bases are TGTGCCAGCAGTGGAACGACAGGGAGTATGCGCTACGAGCAGTACTTC.

V gene TRBV11-2 combines with J gene TRBJ2-7, with 8 nucleotides matching TRBD1. Germline assignment: CDR1 SGHAT and CDR2 FQNNGV. This CDR3 spans 15 amino acids. V dropped 5 bases and J dropped 0; count of bases not matched to a gene: 6. This CDR3 is CASSPRDRTSYEQYF. The CDR3 bases are TGTGCCAGCAGCCCCCGGGACAGGACCTCCTACGAGCAGTACTTC.

The chain links TRBV5-6 to TRBJ2-5, with D maybe TRBD1 (6 bases). This CDR3 has 14 residues. CDR1 SGHDT and CDR2 YYEEEE come from the germline V gene. Trimming left V 0 bases short and J 2 bases short, with 8 bases between. Written as DNA, the CDR3 is TGTGCCAGCAGCTTGGTGGACAGACAAGAGACCCAGTACTTC. Its protein is CASSLVDRQETQYF. The whole variable domain, filled in from reference TRBV5-6 and TRBJ2-5, reads DAGVTQSPTHLIKTRGQQVTLRCSPKSGHDTVSWYQQALGQGPQFIFQYYEEEERQRGNFPDRFSGHQFPNYSSELNVNALLLGDSALYLCASSLVDRQETQYFGPGTRLLVL.

This rearrangement joins TRBV29-1 to TRBJ2-7; no clear D. The CDR3 extends over 11 amino acids. Trimming pared 4 bases from V and 7 bases from J, leaving 11 bases between. Looked up from germline, CDR1 is SQVTM and CDR2 is ANQGSEA. The CDR3 protein is CSVAKLEEQYF. DNA for the CDR3: TGCAGCGTTGCGAAGCTTGAGGAGCAGTACTTC.

The gene calls are TRBV7-2 and TRBJ2-7; D remains unclear. The CDR3 is made up of 12 amino acids. V shed 5 bases and J shed 2 bases, with 7 bases lying between them. Looked up from germline, CDR1 is SGHTA and CDR2 is FQGNSA. For the CDR3, the DNA is TGTGCCAGCAGCGAAACAACCTACGAGCAGTACTTC. It codes for CASSETTYEQYF. Full variable domain (missing parts from reference TRBV7-2 and TRBJ2-7): GAGVSQSPSNKVTEKGKDVELRCDPISGHTALYWYRQSLGQGLEFLIYFQGNSAPDKSGLPSDRFSAERTGGSVSTLTIQRTQQEDSAVYLCASSETTYEQYFGPGTRLTVT.

This chain joins TRBV5-1 and TRBJ1-2, with D possibly being TRBD1 (5 bases). Between the trimmed V and J ends, which lost 5 bases and 2 bases, there was a span of 19 bases. The length of the CDR3 is 16 residues. Germline V gene data show CDR1 as SGHRS and CDR2 as YFSETQ. The chain's CDR3 is CASRHGTAQGNYGYTF. The CDR3 DNA reads as TGCGCCAGCAGGCATGGGACGGCGCAGGGAAACTATGGCTACACCTTC.

This chain links TRBV6-2 or TRBV6-3 with TRBJ2-4; TRBD2 aligns across 8 bases. J lost 9 bases, V lost 4 bases, and 20 bases had no gene match. Germline V lookup: CDR1 MNHEY, CDR2 SVGEGT. This CDR3 contains 18 residues. The CDR3 DNA is TGTGCCAGCAGTTTAAACCCCGGGACCACAGGGCGGGGGGTCATTCAGTACTTC. Amino acids: CASSLNPGTTGRGVIQYF.

This chain connects TRBV5-6 to TRBJ2-1; 12 bases match TRBD2. After removal of 3 bases from V and 5 bases from J, the junction contained 3 bases not matched to a gene. Germline lookup yields CDR1 SGHDT and CDR2 YYEEEE. The CDR3 extends over 15 amino acids. This CDR3 is CASSSLAGGNNEQFF. Here the CDR3 DNA reads TGTGCCAGCAGCTCACTAGCGGGGGGTAACAATGAGCAGTTCTTC.

A note on this clone: Sequence at one end of the junction differs from germline and may be a read error. V is TRBV4-1 and J is TRBJ2-2, with 7 bases that match TRBD1. The CDR3 runs to 13 residues. The germline V gene encodes CDR1 MGHRA and CDR2 YSYEKL. CDR3 coding DNA: TGCGCCAGCAGACAAGACAGGGTCGGGGAGCTGTTTTTT. Its translation: CASRQDRVGELFF.

V usage is TRBV11-3 and J usage is TRBJ2-7; the match to TRBD2 covers 9 bases. The germline CDR1 and CDR2 sequences are SGHNT and YENEEA. J lost 5 bases, V lost 7 bases, and 15 bases had no gene match. The CDR3 runs 16 residues. This chain's CDR3 is CASTPGLRGGADEQYF. CDR3 sequence (DNA): TGTGCCAGCACGCCGGGGTTGCGGGGGGGGGCGGACGAGCAGTACTTC.

V usage is TRBV7-2 and J usage is TRBJ2-7, with TRBD1 matching over 10 bases. V shed 5 bases, J shed 7 bases, and the junction held 17 bases outside the gene matches. Germline V CDR1 and CDR2: SGHTA, FQGNSA. This CDR3 has 17 residues. Here the CDR3 DNA reads TGTGCCAGCAGCCTAACATCCGGGACAGGGGTGCCCCGGGAGCAGTACTTC. Translating gives CASSLTSGTGVPREQYF.

With respect to this clone: Other DNA sequences in the sample encode the same CDR3. The chain links TRBV2 to TRBJ2-5; no definite D call. Germline V gene lookup returns CDR1 SNHLY and CDR2 FYNNEI. V was shortened by 6 bases and J by 3 bases, with 5 bases between the two germline ends. The CDR3 consists of 11 residues. Here the CDR3 DNA reads TGTGCCAGCAGCCTGGAAGAGACCCAGTACTTC. This sequence encodes CASSLEETQYF. The full variable domain, with the rest looked up from reference TRBV2 and TRBJ2-5, is EPEVTQTPSHQVTQMGQEVILRCVPISNHLYFYWYRQILGQKVEFLVSFYNNEISEKSEIFDDQFSVERPDGSNFTLKIRSTKLEDSAMYFCASSLEETQYFGPGTRLLVL.

In regard to this clone: The junction and the germline gene differ at one end; a read error may be behind it. The rearrangement links TRBV29-1 to TRBJ2-1; 7 bases line up with TRBD1. CDR3 length equals 10 residues. Per the germline V gene, CDR1 is SQVTM and CDR2 is ANQGSEA. The chain's CDR3 is CSVISTGILF. The CDR3 DNA reads TGCAGCGTCATATCGACAGGGATACTCTTC.

The chain couples TRBV6-5 to TRBJ2-2, with no clear D. This CDR3 has 13 residues. V was trimmed by 7 bases and J by 6 bases, leaving 12 bases between them. Germline CDR1 MNHEY, CDR2 SVGAGI. CDR3 region: CASKDGVAGELFF. The CDR3 region has the DNA TGTGCCAGCAAAGATGGGGTCGCCGGGGAGCTGTTTTTT.

V and J are TRBV2 and TRBJ1-1, with D hard to call. Germline V CDR1 and CDR2: SNHLY, FYNNEI. With 9 bases removed from V and 4 bases from J, the gap between germline ends came to 9 bases. The CDR3 covers 11 residues. The CDR3 DNA is TGTGCCAGAATAAGGCGCACTGAAGCTTTCTTT. It encodes CARIRRTEAFF.

The chain links TRBV2 to TRBJ1-1, with unresolved D. Trimming cost V 5 bases and J 0 bases, with 13 bases left between them. The CDR3 is made up of 15 amino acids. Germline loops: CDR1 SNHLY, CDR2 FYNNEI. The CDR3 DNA sequence: TGTGCCAGCAGTAGAACGGACCTGATGAACACTGAAGCTTTCTTT. It specifies CASSRTDLMNTEAFF.

The chain is built from TRBV2 and TRBJ2-5, with 9 bases lining up with TRBD1. J lost 0 bases, V lost 5 bases, and 4 bases had no gene match. The CDR3 is 15 amino acids. Germline CDR1 and CDR2: SNHLY and FYNNEI. The CDR3 loop reads CASSQQGANQETQYF. The CDR3 DNA reads TGTGCCAGCAGTCAACAGGGGGCAAACCAAGAGACCCAGTACTTC. The full variable domain, rest sourced from reference TRBV2 and TRBJ2-5, is EPEVTQTPSHQVTQMGQEVILRCVPISNHLYFYWYRQILGQKVEFLVSFYNNEISEKSEIFDDQFSVERPDGSNFTLKIRSTKLEDSAMYFCASSQQGANQETQYFGPGTRLLVL.

The V gene is TRBV19, the J gene TRBJ2-3; 12 positions match TRBD2. Germline V gene sequence: CDR1 LNHDA, CDR2 SQIVND (reference sequence). Unmatched junction bases numbered 9, after V lost 5 bases and J lost 6 bases. The CDR3 runs 16 residues. The DNA of the CDR3 is TGTGCCAGTAGTCCTCTAGCGGGGGGGCTTAGGGATACGCAGTATTTT. Amino acid sequence: CASSPLAGGLRDTQYF. Complete variable domain (other parts from reference TRBV19 and TRBJ2-3): DGGITQSPKYLFRKEGQNVTLSCEQNLNHDAMYWYRQDPGQGLRLIYYSQIVNDFQKGDIAEGYSVSREKKESFPLTVTSAQKNPTAFYLCASSPLAGGLRDTQYFGPGTRLTVL.

The chain combines TRBV11-3 with TRBJ2-5; weak D call: TRBD2 (5 bases). This CDR3 region has 15 residues. Germline values: CDR1 SGHNT, CDR2 YENEEA. Trimming pared 1 base from V and 4 bases from J, leaving 13 bases between. CDR3 in amino acids: CASSLGGEVRETQYF. The CDR3 DNA sequence: TGTGCCAGCAGCTTAGGGGGAGAGGTTCGAGAGACCCAGTACTTC.